This T cell receptor beta chain derives from a study of beta chain features in type 1 diabetes. General study points: TCRB CDR3s from Type 1 diabetes patients were moderately but significantly shorter in all four CD4+ subsets.

This clone was observed a handful of times. No antigen is known for it. Reverse transcribing all isolated RNA meant expressed TCRB transcripts were sequenced. Assay used: immunoSEQ multiplex PCR; TCRdb lists only in-frame clones, some missing. In the table there are hundreds of thousands of clones, roughly 13% of which are singletons. In germline, CDR1 is SGDLS, CDR2 YYNGEE. The CDR3 runs to 16 residues. Between the trimmed V and J ends, which lost 0 bases and 6 bases, there was a span of 16 bases. The TCR comes from a man aged 18 to 29 with type 1 diabetes. The genes are TRBV9 and TRBJ2-1; no clear D gene. Sequencing was done on a sample of naive CD4+ T cells from blood. CDR3 region: CASSVAAAPGSNEQFF. CDR3 bases: TGTGCCAGCAGCGTAGCCGCGGCACCTGGGTCCAATGAGCAGTTCTTC.